This entry is about one T cell receptor (beta chain). Its antigen is still unknown. This specimen belongs to a study of T cell responses to AZD1222 COVID-19 vaccine. The CDR3 has 14 residues. V was cut by 1 base and J by 6 bases, with 12 bases left in between. In germline, CDR1 is SGHVS, CDR2 FQNEAQ. Study-wide results and caveats: A rise in Spike-specific TCR breadth and depth followed two AZD1222 doses.

Profiled with immunoSEQ multiplex PCR; TCRdb holds only in-frame clones, not every one. The data show more than 110,000 clones, with just over 90% seen just once and 3.4% held by the top ten. The sequences come from peripheral blood, collected on day 0 of AZD1222 vaccination. The origin of this receptor is an adult in good health. The chain joins TRBV7-8 to TRBJ1-1; D call uncertain. The CDR3 DNA reads as TGTGCCAGCAGCTTAGGGCGGCGGGGATCTGAAGCTTTCTTT. This translates into CASSLGRRGSEAFF.